This TCR beta chain was documented in a study of T-cell reconstitution after alpha-beta-depleted transplantation in children. The TCRbeta library incorporated unique molecular identifiers. TCRdb re-analysed the PCR reads in MiXCR, keeping a single row per CDR3 protein. The table shows around 240,000 distinct CDR3 sequences, with around 8% occurring only once. This clonotype was detected ten times or more. The antigen is undetermined. The CDR3 sequence is 13 residues long. The ends were cut back, 6 bases at V and 7 bases at J, with 15 bases in the middle. The V gene's germline CDR1 is SQVTM and CDR2 ANQGSEA. Whole-study results and caveats: Alpha-beta T cells present about two months after transplant were reported to originate from several hundred expanded graft clones.

This chain uses TRBV29-1 with TRBJ1-4, with D unclear. The receptor was derived from a male patient under 18 who had a stem cell transplant for acute lymphoblastic leukemia, so the T cells may come from the graft donor. This sample comprised PBMCs, mostly from graft donor cells, obtained 180 days after TCRalphabeta/CD19-depleted stem cell transplant. The CDR3 is CSVPAGGGEKLFF. CDR3 in DNA: TGCAGCGTCCCCGCTGGCGGTGGTGAAAAACTGTTTTTT. The full variable domain, with the rest looked up from reference TRBV29-1 and TRBJ1-4, is SAVISQKPSRDICQRGTSLTIQCQVDSQVTMMFWYRQQPGQSLTLIATANQGSEATYESGFVIDKFPISRPNLTFSTLTVSNMSPEDSSIYLCSVPAGGGEKLFFGSGTQLSVL.